The 28 T cell receptor beta chains listed next were all sequenced from one sample in a study of blood T cell repertoires in COVID-19. Sequenced by immunoSEQ multiplex PCR; TCRdb stores in-frame clones only, minus some. The sample contains 80,000 to 100,000 clones, about 74% of which appear only once. What was sequenced was peripheral blood. All receptors derive from a man between 65 and 85 years old with COVID-19, enrolled during active disease.

The chain has TRBV28 and TRBJ1-2; D not certain. CDR1 is MDHEN, CDR2 SYDVKM, per germline. Trimming left V 2 bases short and J 2 bases short, with 9 bases between. The CDR3 has 14 amino acids. CDR3 loop: CASSLELRNYGYTF. The CDR3 DNA reads as TGTGCCAGCAGTTTAGAGTTGCGCAACTATGGCTACACCTTC.

V usage is TRBV29-1 and J usage is TRBJ2-1; 9 bases match TRBD2. The germline V gene has CDR1 SQVTM and CDR2 ANQGSEA. Unmatched junction bases numbered 5, after V lost 2 bases and J lost 6 bases. This CDR3 is 14 amino acids long. The CDR3 reads CSVEPQTSGNEQFF. CDR3 nucleotide sequence: TGCAGCGTTGAACCTCAGACTAGCGGCAATGAGCAGTTCTTC.

The chain joins TRBV6-5 to TRBJ2-3; TRBD2 might be the D (5 bases). There are 14 residues in the CDR3. The V end was cut by 8 bases, the J end by 6 bases, with 18 bases between. Looked up from germline, CDR1 is MNHEY and CDR2 is SVGAGI. DNA of the CDR3: TGTGCCAGCTTTTTTCGAGGACTTTCCGATACGCAGTATTTT. Residues: CASFFRGLSDTQYF.

J is TRBJ2-7 and V is TRBV2, with D perhaps matching TRBD1 (7 bases). CDR3 length equals 14 residues. V dropped 4 bases and J dropped 4 bases, with 14 bases sitting between them. In germline, CDR1 is SNHLY, CDR2 FYNNEI. The CDR3 sequence is CASSGGTASYEQYF. DNA of the CDR3: TGTGCCAGCAGTGGCGGGACAGCCTCATACGAGCAGTACTTC.

The gene calls are TRBV5-5 and TRBJ1-5; 7 bases match TRBD1. Germline-derived CDR1 and CDR2 are SGHKS and YYEKEE (reference sequence). V lost 4 bases to trimming and J lost 1 base; unmatched junction nucleotides: 14. The CDR3 sequence is 18 residues long. CDR3 coding DNA: TGTGCCAGCAGCCAAGCTCGGAGGACAGGCGCAAGCAATCAGCCCCAGCATTTT. Amino acid sequence: CASSQARRTGASNQPQHF.

The chain links TRBV2 to TRBJ2-7; a weak D match, TRBD2 (6 bases). The ends were cut back, 7 bases at V and 2 bases at J, with 15 bases in the middle. Germline-derived CDR1 and CDR2 are SNHLY and FYNNEI. CDR3 length: 14 residues. Written as DNA, the CDR3 is TGTGCCAGCACCATAGGGGCGGGGACCTACGAGCAGTACTTC. As protein: CASTIGAGTYEQYF.

The chain combines TRBV11-3 with TRBJ2-7, with 11 bases matching TRBD2. CDR1 SGHNT and CDR2 YENEEA come from the germline V gene. CDR3 length: 15 residues. With 4 bases clipped from V and 4 bases from J, the junction kept 6 bases outside the gene matches. The CDR3 nucleotides are TGTGCCAGCAGCTCTACTAGCGGGAGTGGATACGAGCAGTACTTC. As protein: CASSSTSGSGYEQYF.

V usage is TRBV12-3 or TRBV12-4 and J usage is TRBJ2-7; maybe TRBD1 (6 bases). V shed 5 bases and J shed 3 bases, with 8 bases lying between them. The CDR3 runs to 12 residues. In DNA form, the CDR3 reads TGTGCCAGCAGTCCGGACAGCTACGAGCAGTACTTC. It specifies CASSPDSYEQYF.

The chain joins TRBV28 to TRBJ1-6; unclear D gene. Between the trimmed V and J ends, which lost 7 bases and 7 bases, there was a span of 11 bases. The CDR3 sequence is 13 residues long. The germline V gene has CDR1 MDHEN and CDR2 SYDVKM. CDR3 protein: CASTKDLNSPLHF. CDR3 in DNA: TGTGCCAGCACTAAGGACTTAAATTCACCCCTCCACTTT.

The V and J genes are TRBV7-2 and TRBJ2-2; 11 nucleotides agree with TRBD1. The CDR3 runs to 17 residues. The V and J ends lost 2 bases and 6 bases, in that order; junction bases with no gene match: 8. CDR1 and CDR2 from the germline V gene are SGHTA and FQGNSA. The DNA of the CDR3 is TGTGCCAGCAGCTTACACCCGGGACAGGGGGTCCCCGGGGAGCTGTTTTTT. It translates to CASSLHPGQGVPGELFF.

The rearrangement uses TRBV6-5 and TRBJ2-1, with a weak D call TRBD2 (5 bases). Germline V lookup: CDR1 MNHEY, CDR2 SVGAGI. V gave up 8 bases and J gave up 1 base, with 12 bases separating them. This CDR3 has 14 amino acids. CDR3 amino acids: CASSIASSYNEQFF. DNA for the CDR3: TGTGCCAGCTCCATAGCGTCGTCCTACAATGAGCAGTTCTTC.

The chain links TRBV27 to TRBJ2-7; 7 bases fit TRBD1. Germline loops: CDR1 MNHEY, CDR2 SMNVEV (reference sequence). CDR3 size: 17 residues. The ends lost 5 bases at V and 4 bases at J; junction bases unmatched: 17. The CDR3 nucleotides are TGTGCCAGCAGTGCAGACAGGGCGATAACCAAAATTTACGAGCAGTACTTC. It yields the protein CASSADRAITKIYEQYF.

The CDR3 protein is CASRGTGYMNEQFF. For the CDR3, the DNA is TGTGCCAGCAGGGGGACAGGGTACATGAATGAGCAGTTCTTC. This rearrangement joins TRBV27 to TRBJ2-1; 9 bases are a match to TRBD1. Germline CDR1 and CDR2: MNHEY and SMNVEV (reference sequence). V was pared by 6 bases and J by 7 bases, with 7 bases of the junction left unmatched. CDR3 length: 14 amino acids.

The chain combines TRBV5-1 with TRBJ1-2, with 9 bases aligning to TRBD1. V was clipped by 0 bases and J by 8 bases; unmatched bases: 5. This CDR3 contains 14 residues. Germline values: CDR1 SGHRS, CDR2 YFSETQ. The CDR3 protein is CASSLGQGESGYTF. CDR3 DNA: TGCGCCAGCAGCTTGGGACAGGGGGAGAGCGGCTACACCTTC.

The chain links TRBV7-2 to TRBJ2-7; 7 bases line up with TRBD1. Germline CDR1 reads SGHTA; CDR2 reads FQGNSA. Germline trimming cut 2 bases from V and 4 bases from J; bases unmatched to any gene: 5. The CDR3 extends over 14 amino acids. The CDR3 loop is CASSLTTGVYEQYF. For the CDR3, the DNA is TGTGCCAGCAGCTTAACCACAGGGGTTTACGAGCAGTACTTC.

The chain employs TRBV7-2 and TRBJ2-7; 10 nucleotides agree with TRBD2. CDR3 length: 15 residues. Germline CDR1 is SGHTA and CDR2 is FQGNSA. V shed 5 bases, J shed 3 bases, and the junction held 7 bases outside the gene matches. The CDR3 region is CASSQNPSGSYEQYF. DNA for the CDR3: TGTGCCAGCAGCCAAAACCCTAGCGGGAGCTACGAGCAGTACTTC.

The rearrangement joins TRBV7-8 to TRBJ2-7; perhaps TRBD1 as D (5 bases). CDR1 SGHVS and CDR2 FQNEAQ come from the germline V gene. CDR3 length: 14 residues. V was trimmed by 4 bases and J by 5 bases, leaving 15 bases between them. CDR3 DNA sequence: TGTGCCAGCAGCTCGACCAGGGTAGTCGACGAGCAGTACTTC. Its translation: CASSSTRVVDEQYF.

The rearrangement joins TRBV28 to TRBJ1-5; 7 bases align to TRBD1. Germline V gene data show CDR1 as MDHEN and CDR2 as SYDVKM. With 6 bases clipped from V and 6 bases from J, the junction kept 14 bases outside the gene matches. This CDR3 spans 16 amino acids. In DNA form, the CDR3 reads TGTGCCAGCAGCCCCGGGACAGCAAGACACTCTCAGCCCCAGCATTTT. It codes for CASSPGTARHSQPQHF.

The V call is TRBV4-3, the J call TRBJ1-2; weak D call: TRBD1 (5 bases). CDR1 and CDR2 from the germline V gene are LGHNA and YSLEER. Trimming pared 0 bases from V and 0 bases from J, leaving 5 bases between. The CDR3 loop spans 14 amino acids. The CDR3 DNA sequence: TGCGCCAGCAGCCAAGACAGGGCTAACTATGGCTACACCTTC. Translation gives CASSQDRANYGYTF.

This rearrangement joins TRBV6-2 or TRBV6-3 to TRBJ1-4; D might be TRBD1 (5 bases). Germline CDR1 reads MNHEY; CDR2 reads SVGEGT. CDR3 length: 17 residues. The V end was cut by 0 bases, the J end by 1 base, with 12 bases between. CDR3 amino acids: CASSYSLWGGTNEKLFF. CDR3 DNA sequence: TGTGCCAGCAGTTACTCTCTCTGGGGCGGAACTAATGAAAAACTGTTTTTT.

The rearrangement uses TRBV20-1 and TRBJ2-3; 8 bases line up with TRBD1. Germline loops: CDR1 DFQATT, CDR2 SNEGSKA (reference sequence). This CDR3 contains 13 residues. Unmatched junction bases numbered 9, after V lost 3 bases and J lost 10 bases. This chain's CDR3 is CSASETQGAPQYF. CDR3 DNA: TGCAGTGCTAGTGAGACGCAGGGGGCTCCGCAGTATTTT.

The CDR3 DNA follows: TGCGCCAGCAGCTTGGTCTCCGGGTCCGGGACTGAAGCTTTCTTT. Translated: CASSLVSGSGTEAFF. The genes are TRBV5-1 and TRBJ1-1; D remains unclear. V dropped 0 bases and J dropped 5 bases, with 14 bases sitting between them. This CDR3 has 15 residues. The germline V gene has CDR1 SGHRS and CDR2 YFSETQ.

The V gene is TRBV7-8, the J gene TRBJ1-5; no firm D call. Germline V gives CDR1 SGHVS, CDR2 FQNEAQ. CDR3 length: 15 amino acids. The ends were cut back, 7 bases at V and 3 bases at J, with 16 bases in the middle. CDR3 in amino acids: CASNSRGGSNQPQHF. DNA of the CDR3: TGTGCCAGCAACTCTCGTGGCGGATCCAATCAGCCCCAGCATTTT.

The chain employs TRBV3-1 (or the pseudogene TRBV3-2) and TRBJ1-1, with D tentatively TRBD1 (5 bases). V shed 9 bases and J shed 1 base, with 9 bases lying between them. Germline V gives CDR1 LGHDT, CDR2 YNNKEL (reference sequence). This CDR3 is built from 12 residues. The CDR3 coding sequence is TGTGCCAGTGGACATTCGAACACTGAAGCTTTCTTT. Protein product: CASGHSNTEAFF.

The chain employs TRBV7-2 and TRBJ2-7; TRBD2 matches 10 bases. Germline V gene lookup returns CDR1 SGHTA and CDR2 FQGNSA. V lost 1 base to trimming and J lost 6 bases; unmatched junction nucleotides: 3. This CDR3 is 14 amino acids long. CDR3 residues: CASSLGSGRSEQYF. The CDR3 DNA is TGTGCCAGCAGCTTAGGTAGCGGGAGGAGCGAGCAGTACTTC.

The chain is built from TRBV5-3 and TRBJ2-5; D not certain. TRBV5-3 is assigned to the ORF class and has an uncertain function. V was pared by 3 bases and J by 0 bases, with 15 bases between. The CDR3 consists of 16 residues. CDR3: CARSSSTEKNQETQYF. CDR3 DNA sequence: TGTGCCAGAAGCTCCTCTACAGAGAAGAACCAAGAGACCCAGTACTTC.

The chain carries TRBV11-2 and TRBJ2-4; no reliable D call. With 5 bases removed from V and 8 bases from J, the gap between germline ends came to 16 bases. The CDR3 loop spans 14 amino acids. Germline lookup yields CDR1 SGHAT and CDR2 FQNNGV. CDR3 sequence reads: CASSLGSKVDIQYF. The CDR3 bases are TGTGCCAGCAGCCTCGGGTCTAAAGTTGACATTCAGTACTTC.

CDR3 in amino acids: CASSSFNRGSSYEQYF. As DNA, the CDR3 is TGTGCCAGCAGCTCCTTCAACCGGGGAAGCTCCTACGAGCAGTACTTC. The chain has TRBV7-2 and TRBJ2-7; tentative D call: TRBD2 (5 bases). The germline gives CDR1 SGHTA, CDR2 FQGNSA. Trimming removed 4 bases from V and 0 bases from J, with 16 bases in between. The CDR3 totals 16 residues. Using reference TRBV7-2 and TRBJ2-7 for the parts outside the CDR3, the full variable domain is GAGVSQSPSNKVTEKGKDVELRCDPISGHTALYWYRQSLGQGLEFLIYFQGNSAPDKSGLPSDRFSAERTGGSVSTLTIQRTQQEDSAVYLCASSSFNRGSSYEQYFGPGTRLTVT.